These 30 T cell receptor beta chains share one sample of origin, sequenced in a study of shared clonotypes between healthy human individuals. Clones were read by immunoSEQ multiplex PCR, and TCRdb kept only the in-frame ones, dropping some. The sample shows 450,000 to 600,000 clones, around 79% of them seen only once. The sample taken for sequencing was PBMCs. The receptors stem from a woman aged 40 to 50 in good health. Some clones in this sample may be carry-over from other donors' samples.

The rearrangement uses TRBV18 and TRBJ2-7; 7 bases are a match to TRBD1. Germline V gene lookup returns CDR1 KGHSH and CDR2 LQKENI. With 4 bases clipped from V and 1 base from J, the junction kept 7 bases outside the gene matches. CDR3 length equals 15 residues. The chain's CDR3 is CASSHPGQASYEQYF. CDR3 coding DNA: TGTGCCAGCTCACACCCTGGACAGGCGTCCTACGAGCAGTACTTC.

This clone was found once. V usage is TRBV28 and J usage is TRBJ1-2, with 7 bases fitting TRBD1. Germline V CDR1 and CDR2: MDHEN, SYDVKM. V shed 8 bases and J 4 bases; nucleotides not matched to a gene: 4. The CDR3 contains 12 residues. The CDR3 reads CASGGGGYGYTF. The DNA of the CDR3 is TGTGCCAGCGGAGGGGGCGGCTATGGCTACACCTTC.

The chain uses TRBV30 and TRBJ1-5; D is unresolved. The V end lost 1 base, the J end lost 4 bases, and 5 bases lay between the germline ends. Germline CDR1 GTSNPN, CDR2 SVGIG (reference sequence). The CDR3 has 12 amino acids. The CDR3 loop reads CAWSELNQPQHF. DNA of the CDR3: TGTGCCTGGAGTGAATTAAATCAGCCCCAGCATTTT.

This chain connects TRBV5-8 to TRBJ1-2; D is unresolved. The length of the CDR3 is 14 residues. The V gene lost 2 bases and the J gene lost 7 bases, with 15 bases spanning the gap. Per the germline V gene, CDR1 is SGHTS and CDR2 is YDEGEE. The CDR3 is CASSLDAGVGGYTF. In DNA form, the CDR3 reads TGTGCCAGCAGCTTAGATGCCGGGGTGGGTGGCTACACCTTC. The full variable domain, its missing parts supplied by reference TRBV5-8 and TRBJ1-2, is EAGVTQSPTHLIKTRGQQATLRCSPISGHTSVYWYQQALGLGLQFLLWYDEGEERNRGNFPPRFSGRQFPNYSSELNVNALELEDSALYLCASSLDAGVGGYTFGSGTRLTVV.

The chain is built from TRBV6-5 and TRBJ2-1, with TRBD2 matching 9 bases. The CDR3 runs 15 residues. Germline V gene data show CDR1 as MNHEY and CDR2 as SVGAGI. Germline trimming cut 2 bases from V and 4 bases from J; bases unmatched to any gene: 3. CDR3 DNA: TGTGCCAGCAGTTACGGGACTAGCAGATACAATGAGCAGTTCTTC. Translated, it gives CASSYGTSRYNEQFF.

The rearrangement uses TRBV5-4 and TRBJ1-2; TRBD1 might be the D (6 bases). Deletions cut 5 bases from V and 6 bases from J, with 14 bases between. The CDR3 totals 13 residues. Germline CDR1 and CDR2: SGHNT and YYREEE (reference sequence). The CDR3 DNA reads TGTGCCAGCAGTTGGAGGGGACAAGATGGCTACACCTTC. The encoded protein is CASSWRGQDGYTF.

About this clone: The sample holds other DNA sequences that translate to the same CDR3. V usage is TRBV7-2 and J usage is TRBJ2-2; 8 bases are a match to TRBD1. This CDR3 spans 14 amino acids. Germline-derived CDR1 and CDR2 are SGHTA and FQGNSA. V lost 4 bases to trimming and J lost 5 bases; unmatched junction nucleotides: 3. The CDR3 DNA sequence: TGTGCCAGCAGCTATAGGACAGGGACCGGGGAGCTGTTTTTT. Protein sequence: CASSYRTGTGELFF. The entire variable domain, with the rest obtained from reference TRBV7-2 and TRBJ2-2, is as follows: GAGVSQSPSNKVTEKGKDVELRCDPISGHTALYWYRQSLGQGLEFLIYFQGNSAPDKSGLPSDRFSAERTGGSVSTLTIQRTQQEDSAVYLCASSYRTGTGELFFGEGSRLTVL.

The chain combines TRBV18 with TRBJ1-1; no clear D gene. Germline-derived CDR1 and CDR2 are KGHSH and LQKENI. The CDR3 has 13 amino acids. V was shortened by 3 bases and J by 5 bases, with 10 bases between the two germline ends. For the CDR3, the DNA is TGTGCCAGCTCACCTGCTCCGGGGACTGAAGCTTTCTTT. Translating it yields CASSPAPGTEAFF.

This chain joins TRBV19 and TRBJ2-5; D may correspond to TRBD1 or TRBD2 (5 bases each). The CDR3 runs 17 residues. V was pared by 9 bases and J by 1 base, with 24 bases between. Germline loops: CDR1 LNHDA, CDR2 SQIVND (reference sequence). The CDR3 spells CASHLLDPEGSQETQYF. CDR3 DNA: TGTGCCAGCCATCTCCTGGACCCCGAGGGGAGCCAAGAGACCCAGTACTTC.

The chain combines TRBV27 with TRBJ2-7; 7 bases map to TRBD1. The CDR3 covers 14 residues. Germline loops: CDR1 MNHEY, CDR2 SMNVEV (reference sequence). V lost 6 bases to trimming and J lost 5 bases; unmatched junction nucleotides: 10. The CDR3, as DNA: TGTGCCAGCAGAGCTGCCGGGACAGCCAACGAGCAGTACTTC. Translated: CASRAAGTANEQYF.

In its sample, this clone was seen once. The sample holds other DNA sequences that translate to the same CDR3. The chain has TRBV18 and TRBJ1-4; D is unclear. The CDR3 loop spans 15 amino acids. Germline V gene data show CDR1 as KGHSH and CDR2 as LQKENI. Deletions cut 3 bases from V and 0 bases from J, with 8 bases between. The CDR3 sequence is CASSPPGATNEKLFF. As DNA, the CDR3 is TGTGCCAGCTCACCTCCGGGCGCAACTAATGAAAAACTGTTTTTT.

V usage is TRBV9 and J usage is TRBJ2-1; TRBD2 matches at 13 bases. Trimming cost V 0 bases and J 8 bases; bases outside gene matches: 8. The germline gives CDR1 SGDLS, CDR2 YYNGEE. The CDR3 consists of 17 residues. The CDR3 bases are TGTGCCAGCAGCGTAGCTACGGGACTAGCGGGAAAGGATGAGCAGTTCTTC. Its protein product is CASSVATGLAGKDEQFF.

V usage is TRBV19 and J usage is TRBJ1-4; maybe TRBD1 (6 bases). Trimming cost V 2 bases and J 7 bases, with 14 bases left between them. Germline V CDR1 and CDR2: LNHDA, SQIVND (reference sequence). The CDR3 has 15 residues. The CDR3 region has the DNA TGTGCCAGTAGTATATCCCGGGGGGCGTTTGAAAAACTGTTTTTT. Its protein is CASSISRGAFEKLFF.

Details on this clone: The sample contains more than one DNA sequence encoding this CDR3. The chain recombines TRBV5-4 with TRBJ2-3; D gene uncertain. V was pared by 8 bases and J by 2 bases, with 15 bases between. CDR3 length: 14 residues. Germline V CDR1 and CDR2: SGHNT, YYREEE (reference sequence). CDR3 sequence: CASRLAGYTDTQYF. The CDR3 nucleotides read TGTGCCAGTCGATTGGCAGGATACACAGATACGCAGTATTTT.

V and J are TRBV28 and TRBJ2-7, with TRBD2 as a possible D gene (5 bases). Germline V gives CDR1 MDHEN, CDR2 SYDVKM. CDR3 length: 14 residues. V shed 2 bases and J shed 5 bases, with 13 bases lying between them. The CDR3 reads CASSLGRGFDEQYF. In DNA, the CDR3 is TGTGCCAGCAGTTTAGGACGAGGGTTCGACGAGCAGTACTTC.

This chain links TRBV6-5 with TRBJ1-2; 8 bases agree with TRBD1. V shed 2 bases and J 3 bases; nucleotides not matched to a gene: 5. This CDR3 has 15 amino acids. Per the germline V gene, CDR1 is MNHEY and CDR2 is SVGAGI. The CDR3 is CASSYQGQGDYGYTF. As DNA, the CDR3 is TGTGCCAGCAGTTACCAAGGACAGGGCGACTATGGCTACACCTTC.

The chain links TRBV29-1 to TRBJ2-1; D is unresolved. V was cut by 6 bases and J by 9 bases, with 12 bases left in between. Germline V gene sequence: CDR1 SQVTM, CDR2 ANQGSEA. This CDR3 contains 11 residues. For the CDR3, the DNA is TGCAGCGTAAAACCTGGCAGTGAGCAGTTCTTC. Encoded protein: CSVKPGSEQFF.

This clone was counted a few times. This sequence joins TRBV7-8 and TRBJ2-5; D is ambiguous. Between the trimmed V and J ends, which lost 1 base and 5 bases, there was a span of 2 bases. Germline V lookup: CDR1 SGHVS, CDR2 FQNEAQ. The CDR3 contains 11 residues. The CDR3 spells CASSLDETQYF. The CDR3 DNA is TGTGCCAGCAGCTTAGACGAGACCCAGTACTTC.

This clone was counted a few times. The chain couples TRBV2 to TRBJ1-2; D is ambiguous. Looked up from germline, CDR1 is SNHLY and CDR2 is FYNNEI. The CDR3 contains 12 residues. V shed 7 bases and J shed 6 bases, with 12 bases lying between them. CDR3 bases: TGTGCCAGCAAGCGGGAAGGCGATGGCTACACCTTC. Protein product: CASKREGDGYTF.

As DNA, the CDR3 is TGTGCCAGCACCCTGGGGTATAGCAATCAGCCCCAGCATTTT. Amino acids: CASTLGYSNQPQHF. The gene calls are TRBV2 and TRBJ1-5; D uncertain. The germline V gene has CDR1 SNHLY and CDR2 FYNNEI. V was cut by 7 bases and J by 0 bases, with 10 bases left in between. The CDR3 has 14 residues.

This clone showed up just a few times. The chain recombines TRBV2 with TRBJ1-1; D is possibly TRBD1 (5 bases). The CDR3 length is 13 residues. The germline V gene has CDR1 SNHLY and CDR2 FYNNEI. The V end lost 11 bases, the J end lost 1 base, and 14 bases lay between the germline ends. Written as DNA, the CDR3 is TGTGCCCTAATGCAGGGTGCGAACACTGAAGCTTTCTTT. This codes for CALMQGANTEAFF.

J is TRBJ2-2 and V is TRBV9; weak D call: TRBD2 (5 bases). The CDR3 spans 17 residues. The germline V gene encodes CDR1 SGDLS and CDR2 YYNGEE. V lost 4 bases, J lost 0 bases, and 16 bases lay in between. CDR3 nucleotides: TGTGCCAGCAGCCCAGGCATCGGGGAAGCGAACACCGGGGAGCTGTTTTTT. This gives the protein CASSPGIGEANTGELFF.

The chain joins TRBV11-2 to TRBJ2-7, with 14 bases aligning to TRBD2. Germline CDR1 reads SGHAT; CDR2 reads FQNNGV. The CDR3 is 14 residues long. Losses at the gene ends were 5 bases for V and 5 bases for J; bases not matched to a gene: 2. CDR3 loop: CASSPGLAGDEQYF. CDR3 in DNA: TGTGCCAGCAGCCCGGGACTAGCGGGAGACGAGCAGTACTTC.

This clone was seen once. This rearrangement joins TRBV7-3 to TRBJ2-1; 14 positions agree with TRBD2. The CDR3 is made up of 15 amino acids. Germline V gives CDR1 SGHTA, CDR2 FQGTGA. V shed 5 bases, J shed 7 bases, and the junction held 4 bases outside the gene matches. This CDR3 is CASSIRLAGGNEQFF. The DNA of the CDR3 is TGTGCCAGCAGCATAAGACTAGCGGGAGGGAATGAGCAGTTCTTC.

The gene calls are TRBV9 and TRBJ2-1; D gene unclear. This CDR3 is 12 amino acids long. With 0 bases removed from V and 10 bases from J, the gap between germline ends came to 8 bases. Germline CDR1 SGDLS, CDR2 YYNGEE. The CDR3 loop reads CASSVGGIEQFF. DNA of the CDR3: TGTGCCAGCAGCGTAGGTGGGATCGAGCAGTTCTTC.

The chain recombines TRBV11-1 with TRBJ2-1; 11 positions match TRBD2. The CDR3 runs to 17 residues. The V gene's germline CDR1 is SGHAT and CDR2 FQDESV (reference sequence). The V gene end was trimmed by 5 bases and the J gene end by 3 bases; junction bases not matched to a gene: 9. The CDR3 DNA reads TGTGCCAGCAGCAGCACTAGCGGGAGAGTCAGCTACAATGAGCAGTTCTTC. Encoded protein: CASSSTSGRVSYNEQFF.

CDR3 in amino acids: CASSKAGTGRNHSNQPQHF. The CDR3 DNA follows: TGTGCCAGCAGCAAAGCAGGCACAGGCCGAAATCATAGCAATCAGCCCCAGCATTTT. This chain joins TRBV21-1 and TRBJ1-5; TRBD1 is the table's D call, not checked against the DNA. TRBV21-1 is noted as a pseudogene. The CDR3 is made up of 19 amino acids.

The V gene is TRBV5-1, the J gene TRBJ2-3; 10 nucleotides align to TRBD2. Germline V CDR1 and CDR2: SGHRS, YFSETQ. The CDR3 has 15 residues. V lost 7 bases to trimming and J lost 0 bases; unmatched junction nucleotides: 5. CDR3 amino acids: CASSPSGSSTDTQYF. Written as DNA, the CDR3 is TGCGCCAGCTCCCCTAGCGGGAGTAGCACAGATACGCAGTATTTT.

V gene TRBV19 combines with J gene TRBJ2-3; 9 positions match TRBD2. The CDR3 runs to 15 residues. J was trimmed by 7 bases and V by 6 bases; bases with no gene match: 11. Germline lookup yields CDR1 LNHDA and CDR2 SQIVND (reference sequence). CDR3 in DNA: TGTGCCAGTAGCACCCTAGCGGGGTTACAGTATACGCAGTATTTT. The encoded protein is CASSTLAGLQYTQYF.

CDR3 amino acids: CASMSPGFRPSYNEQFF. For the CDR3, the DNA is TGTGCCAGCATGAGTCCGGGATTTAGACCCTCCTACAATGAGCAGTTCTTC. V and J are TRBV28 and TRBJ2-1; D may be TRBD2 (5 bases). The germline CDR1 and CDR2 sequences are MDHEN and SYDVKM. CDR3 length: 17 residues. V gave up 7 bases and J gave up 0 bases, with 19 bases separating them.